Each of the 8 T cell receptor beta chains below was sequenced from the same sample in a study of T-cell reconstitution after alpha-beta-depleted transplantation in children. During its preparation, the TCRbeta library received unique molecular identifiers. MiXCR, applied by TCRdb to the PCR reads, yields one record per CDR3 protein. Among some 120,000 distinct CDR3 sequences listed, approximately 22% were seen once. Here the sequenced sample was PBMCs, mostly from graft donor cells, taken 180 days after TCRalphabeta/CD19-depleted stem cell transplant. The receptors were sampled from a male patient aged 2-10 years who had a stem cell transplant for chronic granulomatous disease, so the T cells may come from the graft donor.

The chain joins TRBV20-1 to TRBJ2-3, with 7 positions matching TRBD2. In germline, CDR1 is DFQATT, CDR2 SNEGSKA (reference sequence). Germline trimming cut 3 bases from V and 3 bases from J; bases unmatched to any gene: 9. The CDR3 runs to 15 residues. The CDR3 is CSASFAGDETDTQYF. The CDR3 DNA reads TGCAGTGCTAGTTTCGCGGGAGATGAGACAGATACGCAGTATTTT.

The chain is built from TRBV27 and TRBJ2-3, with TRBD1 matching 9 bases. The trim removed 4 bases at V and 6 bases at J, leaving 11 bases unmatched. This CDR3 contains 16 residues. The germline CDR1 and CDR2 sequences are MNHEY and SMNVEV (reference sequence). The CDR3 coding sequence is TGTGCCAGCAGTTCTCCCGGGACAGGGTGGTCCGATACGCAGTATTTT. Translation: CASSSPGTGWSDTQYF.

This clonotype was counted ten times or more. The gene calls are TRBV20-1 and TRBJ2-7, with D possibly TRBD2 on 5 matching bases. Germline loops: CDR1 DFQATT, CDR2 SNEGSKA (reference sequence). V gave up 1 base and J gave up 7 bases, with 11 bases separating them. This CDR3 comprises 12 residues. CDR3 amino acids: CSARGLAREQYF. The DNA of the CDR3 is TGCAGTGCTAGAGGTTTAGCGAGGGAGCAGTACTTC.

Concerning this clonotype: No conserved phenylalanine or tryptophan is present at the end of the CDR3, so a read error is the likely explanation. The DNA is omitted, as the CDR3 cannot be located on it reliably, and the CDR3 follows TCRdb's listing. V usage is TRBV7-2 and J usage is TRBJ2-3; the table's D call, TRBD1, was not checked against the DNA. CDR1 SGHTA and CDR2 FQGNSA come from the germline V gene. The CDR3 adds up to 9 amino acids, both ends counted. CDR3 in amino acids: CAQHERGPR.

This clonotype has at least ten counts. The chain uses TRBV20-1 and TRBJ2-1, with D unresolved. This CDR3 spans 11 amino acids. With 6 bases removed from V and 6 bases from J, the gap between germline ends came to 9 bases. Germline CDR1 DFQATT, CDR2 SNEGSKA (reference sequence). The CDR3 DNA follows: TGCAGTGCCCCAAGACGCAATGAGCAGTTCTTC. Its translation: CSAPRRNEQFF.

This clonotype was seen ten or more times. The chain links TRBV12-3 or TRBV12-4 to TRBJ2-7; the D is unclear. The ends were cut back, 6 bases at V and 3 bases at J, with 6 bases in the middle. The CDR3 totals 11 residues. Here the CDR3 DNA reads TGTGCCAGCAGCCAGAACTACGAGCAGTACTTC. This codes for CASSQNYEQYF.

The chain recombines TRBV11-2 with TRBJ2-5; no reliable D call. This CDR3 is 14 amino acids long. Germline lookup yields CDR1 SGHAT and CDR2 FQNNGV. The ends were cut back, 5 bases at V and 5 bases at J, with 15 bases in the middle. The CDR3 spells CASSPGVLGETQYF. CDR3 sequence (DNA): TGTGCCAGCAGCCCTGGGGTCCTAGGGGAGACCCAGTACTTC.

V and J are TRBV6-5 and TRBJ2-3; TRBD1 matches at 11 bases. The CDR3 is made up of 15 amino acids. Germline-derived CDR1 and CDR2 are MNHEY and SVGAGI. The J segment lost 5 bases and the V segment lost 2 bases, leaving 3 bases of the junction unmatched. The CDR3 DNA sequence: TGTGCCAGCAGTTACCGGACAGGGGGCGAAGATACGCAGTATTTT. It specifies CASSYRTGGEDTQYF.